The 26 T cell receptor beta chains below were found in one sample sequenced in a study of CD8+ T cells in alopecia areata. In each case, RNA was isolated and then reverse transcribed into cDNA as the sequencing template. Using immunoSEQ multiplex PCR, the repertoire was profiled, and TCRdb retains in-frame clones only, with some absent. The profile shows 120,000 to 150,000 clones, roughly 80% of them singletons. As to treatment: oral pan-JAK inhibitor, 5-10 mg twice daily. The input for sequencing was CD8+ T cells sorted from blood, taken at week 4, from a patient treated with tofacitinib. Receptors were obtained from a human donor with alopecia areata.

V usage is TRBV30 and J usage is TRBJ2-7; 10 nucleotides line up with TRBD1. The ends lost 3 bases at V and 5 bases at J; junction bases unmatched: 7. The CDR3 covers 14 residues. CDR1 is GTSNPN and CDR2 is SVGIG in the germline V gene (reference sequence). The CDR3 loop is CAWSSGTGVDEQYF. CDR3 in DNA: TGTGCCTGGAGCTCCGGGACAGGGGTCGACGAGCAGTACTTC.

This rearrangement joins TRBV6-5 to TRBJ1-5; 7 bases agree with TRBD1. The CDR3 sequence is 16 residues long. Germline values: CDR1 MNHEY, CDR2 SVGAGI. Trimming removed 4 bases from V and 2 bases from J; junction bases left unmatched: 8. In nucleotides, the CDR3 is TGTGCCAGCAGTTCCCGACAGGGTTTGGGCAATCAGCCCCAGCATTTT. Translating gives CASSSRQGLGNQPQHF.

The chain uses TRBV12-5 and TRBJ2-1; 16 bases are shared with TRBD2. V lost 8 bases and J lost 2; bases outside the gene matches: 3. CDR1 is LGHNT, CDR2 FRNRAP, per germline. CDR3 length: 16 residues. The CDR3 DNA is TGTGCTAGTCGGGGACTAGCGGGGGGGCCCTACAATGAGCAGTTCTTC. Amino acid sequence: CASRGLAGGPYNEQFF.

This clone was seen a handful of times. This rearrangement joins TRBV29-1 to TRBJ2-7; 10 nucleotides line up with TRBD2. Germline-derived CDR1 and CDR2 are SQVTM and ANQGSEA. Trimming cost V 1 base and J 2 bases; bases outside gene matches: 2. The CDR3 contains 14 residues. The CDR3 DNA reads TGCAGCGTTGAAGGGACTAGCGGACCCTACGAGCAGTACTTC. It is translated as CSVEGTSGPYEQYF.

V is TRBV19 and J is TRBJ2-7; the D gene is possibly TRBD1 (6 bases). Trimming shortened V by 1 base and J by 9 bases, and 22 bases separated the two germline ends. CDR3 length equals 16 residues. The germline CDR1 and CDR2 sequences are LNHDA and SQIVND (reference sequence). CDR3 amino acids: CASSIVPTGPHSGQYF. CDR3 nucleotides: TGTGCCAGTAGTATAGTACCGACAGGCCCACACTCCGGGCAGTACTTC.

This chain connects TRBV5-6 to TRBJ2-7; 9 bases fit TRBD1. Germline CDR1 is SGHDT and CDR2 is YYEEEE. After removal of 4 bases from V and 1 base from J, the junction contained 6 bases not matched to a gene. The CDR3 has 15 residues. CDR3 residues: CASSPWTGASYEQYF. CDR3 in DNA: TGTGCCAGCAGCCCCTGGACAGGGGCATCCTACGAGCAGTACTTC. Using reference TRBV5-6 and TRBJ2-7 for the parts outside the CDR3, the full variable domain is DAGVTQSPTHLIKTRGQQVTLRCSPKSGHDTVSWYQQALGQGPQFIFQYYEEEERQRGNFPDRFSGHQFPNYSSELNVNALLLGDSALYLCASSPWTGASYEQYFGPGTRLTVT.

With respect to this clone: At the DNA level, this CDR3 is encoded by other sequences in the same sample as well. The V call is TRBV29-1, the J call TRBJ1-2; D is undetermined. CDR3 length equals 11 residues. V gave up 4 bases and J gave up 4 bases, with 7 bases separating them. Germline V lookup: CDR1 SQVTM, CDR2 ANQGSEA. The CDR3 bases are TGCAGCGTTGCGAGTAGCTATGGCTACACCTTC. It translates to CSVASSYGYTF.

The CDR3 DNA follows: TGCGCCAGCAGCCAAGGCGGAGATTACTACGAGCAGTACTTC. Protein product: CASSQGGDYYEQYF. The rearrangement uses TRBV4-1 and TRBJ2-7; D is uncertain. Germline lookup yields CDR1 MGHRA and CDR2 YSYEKL. The length of the CDR3 is 14 residues. With 1 base removed from V and 3 bases from J, the gap between germline ends came to 10 bases.

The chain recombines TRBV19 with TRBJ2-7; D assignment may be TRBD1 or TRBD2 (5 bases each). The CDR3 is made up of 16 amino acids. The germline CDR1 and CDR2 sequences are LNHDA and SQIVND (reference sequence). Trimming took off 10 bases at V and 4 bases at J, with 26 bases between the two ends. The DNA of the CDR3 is TGTGCCACCAGCAGAGCGTCCGGGGACGCCTTTTACGAGCAGTACTTC. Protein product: CATSRASGDAFYEQYF.

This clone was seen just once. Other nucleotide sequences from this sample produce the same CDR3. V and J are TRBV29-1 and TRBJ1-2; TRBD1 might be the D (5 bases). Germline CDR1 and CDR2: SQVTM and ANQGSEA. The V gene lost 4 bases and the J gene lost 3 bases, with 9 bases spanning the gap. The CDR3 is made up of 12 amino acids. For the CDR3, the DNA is TGCAGCGTTGGGGGCGGCTACTATGGCTACACCTTC. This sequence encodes CSVGGGYYGYTF.

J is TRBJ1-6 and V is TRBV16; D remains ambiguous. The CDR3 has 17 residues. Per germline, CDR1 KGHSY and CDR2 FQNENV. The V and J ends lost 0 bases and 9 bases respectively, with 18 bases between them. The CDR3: CASSQSVITGFGSPLHF. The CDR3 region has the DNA TGTGCCAGCAGCCAATCTGTCATAACGGGATTCGGTTCACCCCTCCACTTT. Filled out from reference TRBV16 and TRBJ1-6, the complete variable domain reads GEEVAQTPKHLVRGEGQKAKLYCAPIKGHSYVFWYQQVLKNEFKFLISFQNENVFDETGMPKERFSAKCLPNSPCSLEIQATKLEDSAVYFCASSQSVITGFGSPLHFGNGTRLTVT.

CDR3 nucleotide sequence: TGTGCCAGCAGCTTAGTTTGGCAGGGGGGTACAAATGAGCAGTTCTTC. Protein sequence: CASSLVWQGGTNEQFF. The chain joins TRBV11-2 to TRBJ2-1, with D maybe TRBD1 (7 bases). The CDR3 spans 16 residues. The V gene's germline CDR1 is SGHAT and CDR2 FQNNGV. V was clipped by 1 base and J by 7 bases, with 17 bases between them.

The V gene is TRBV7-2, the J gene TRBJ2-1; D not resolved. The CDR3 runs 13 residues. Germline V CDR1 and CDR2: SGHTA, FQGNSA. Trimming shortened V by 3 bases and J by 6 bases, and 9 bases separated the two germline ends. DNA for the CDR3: TGTGCCAGCAGCTTCACCGCCGCCAATGAGCAGTTCTTC. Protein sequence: CASSFTAANEQFF.

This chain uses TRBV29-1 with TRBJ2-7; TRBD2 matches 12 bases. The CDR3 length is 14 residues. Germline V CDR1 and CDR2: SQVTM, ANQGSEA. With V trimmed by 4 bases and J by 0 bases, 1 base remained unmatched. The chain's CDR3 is CSVASGGDSYEQYF. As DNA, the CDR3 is TGCAGCGTTGCTAGCGGGGGGGACTCCTACGAGCAGTACTTC.

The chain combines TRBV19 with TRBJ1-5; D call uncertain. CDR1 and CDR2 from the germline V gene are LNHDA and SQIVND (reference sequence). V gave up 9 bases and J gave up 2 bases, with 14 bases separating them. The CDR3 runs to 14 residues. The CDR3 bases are TGTGCCAGCACCGGGCGGGGAGGCAATCAGCCCCAGCATTTT. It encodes CASTGRGGNQPQHF.

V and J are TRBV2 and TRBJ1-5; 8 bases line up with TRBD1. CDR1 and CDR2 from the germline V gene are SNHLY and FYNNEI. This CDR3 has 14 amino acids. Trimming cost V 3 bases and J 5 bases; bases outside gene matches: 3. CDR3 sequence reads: CASSDGQGDQPQHF. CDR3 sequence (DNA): TGTGCCAGCAGTGATGGACAGGGTGATCAGCCCCAGCATTTT. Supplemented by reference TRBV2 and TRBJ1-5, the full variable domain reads EPEVTQTPSHQVTQMGQEVILRCVPISNHLYFYWYRQILGQKVEFLVSFYNNEISEKSEIFDDQFSVERPDGSNFTLKIRSTKLEDSAMYFCASSDGQGDQPQHFGDGTRLSIL.

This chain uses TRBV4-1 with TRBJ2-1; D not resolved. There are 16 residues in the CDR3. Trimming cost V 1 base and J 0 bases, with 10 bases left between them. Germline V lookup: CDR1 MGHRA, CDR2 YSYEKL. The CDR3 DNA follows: TGCGCCAGCAGCCAAGTAGGGAAAAGCTCCTACAATGAGCAGTTCTTC. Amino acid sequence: CASSQVGKSSYNEQFF.

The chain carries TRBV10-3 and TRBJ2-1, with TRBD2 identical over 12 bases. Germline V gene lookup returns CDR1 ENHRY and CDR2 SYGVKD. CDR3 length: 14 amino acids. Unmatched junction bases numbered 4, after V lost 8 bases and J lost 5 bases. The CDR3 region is CAIPPSGGDNEQFF. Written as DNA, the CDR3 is TGTGCCATCCCCCCTAGCGGGGGGGACAATGAGCAGTTCTTC.

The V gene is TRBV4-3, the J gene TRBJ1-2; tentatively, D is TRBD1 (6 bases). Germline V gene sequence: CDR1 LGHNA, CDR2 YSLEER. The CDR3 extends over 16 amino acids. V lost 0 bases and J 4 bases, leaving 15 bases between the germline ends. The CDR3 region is CASSQDQGLSGYGYTF. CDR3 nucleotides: TGCGCCAGCAGCCAAGATCAGGGGTTAAGTGGCTATGGCTACACCTTC.

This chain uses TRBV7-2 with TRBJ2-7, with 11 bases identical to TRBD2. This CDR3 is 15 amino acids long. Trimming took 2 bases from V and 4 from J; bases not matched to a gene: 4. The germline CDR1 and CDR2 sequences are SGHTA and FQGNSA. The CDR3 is CASSLYLAGGYEQYF. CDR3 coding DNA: TGTGCCAGCAGCTTATATCTAGCGGGGGGTTACGAGCAGTACTTC.

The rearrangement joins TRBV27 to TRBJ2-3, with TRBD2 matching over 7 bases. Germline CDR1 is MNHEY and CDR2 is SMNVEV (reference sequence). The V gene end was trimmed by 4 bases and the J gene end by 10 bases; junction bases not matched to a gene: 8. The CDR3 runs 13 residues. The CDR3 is CASSWGTGGPQYF. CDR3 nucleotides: TGTGCCAGCAGTTGGGGAACGGGGGGACCGCAGTATTTT.

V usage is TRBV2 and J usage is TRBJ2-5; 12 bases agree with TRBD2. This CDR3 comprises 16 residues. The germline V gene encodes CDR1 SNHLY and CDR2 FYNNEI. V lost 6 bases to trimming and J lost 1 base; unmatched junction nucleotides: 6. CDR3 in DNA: TGTGCCAGCAGGGGAAGACTAGCGGGGGTCCAAGAGACCCAGTACTTC. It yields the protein CASRGRLAGVQETQYF. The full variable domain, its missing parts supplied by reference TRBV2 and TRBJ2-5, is EPEVTQTPSHQVTQMGQEVILRCVPISNHLYFYWYRQILGQKVEFLVSFYNNEISEKSEIFDDQFSVERPDGSNFTLKIRSTKLEDSAMYFCASRGRLAGVQETQYFGPGTRLLVL.

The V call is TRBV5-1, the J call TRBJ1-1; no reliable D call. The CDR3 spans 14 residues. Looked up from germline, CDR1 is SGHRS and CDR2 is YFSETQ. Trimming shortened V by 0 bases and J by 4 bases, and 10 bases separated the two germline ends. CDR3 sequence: CASSLGDLVTEAFF. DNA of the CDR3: TGCGCCAGCAGCTTGGGCGATTTGGTCACTGAAGCTTTCTTT.

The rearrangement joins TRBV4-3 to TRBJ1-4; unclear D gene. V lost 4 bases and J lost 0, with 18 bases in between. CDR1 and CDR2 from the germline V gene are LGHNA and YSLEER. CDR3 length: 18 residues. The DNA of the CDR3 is TGCGCCAGCAGCCCCCAATCTCGACTTACTGCAACTAATGAAAAACTGTTTTTT. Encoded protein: CASSPQSRLTATNEKLFF.

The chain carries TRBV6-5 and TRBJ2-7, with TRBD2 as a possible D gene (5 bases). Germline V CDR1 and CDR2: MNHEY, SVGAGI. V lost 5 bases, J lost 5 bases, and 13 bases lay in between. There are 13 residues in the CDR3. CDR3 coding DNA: TGTGCCAGCAGTCTCTCGCTAGCAGACGAGCAGTACTTC. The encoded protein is CASSLSLADEQYF.

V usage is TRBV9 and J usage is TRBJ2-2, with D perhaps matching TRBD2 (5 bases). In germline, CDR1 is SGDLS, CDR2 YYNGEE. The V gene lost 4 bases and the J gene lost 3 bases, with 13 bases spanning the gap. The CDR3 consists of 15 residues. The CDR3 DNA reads TGTGCCAGCAGCTCTCCTATCGGGGACACCGGGGAGCTGTTTTTT. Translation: CASSSPIGDTGELFF.